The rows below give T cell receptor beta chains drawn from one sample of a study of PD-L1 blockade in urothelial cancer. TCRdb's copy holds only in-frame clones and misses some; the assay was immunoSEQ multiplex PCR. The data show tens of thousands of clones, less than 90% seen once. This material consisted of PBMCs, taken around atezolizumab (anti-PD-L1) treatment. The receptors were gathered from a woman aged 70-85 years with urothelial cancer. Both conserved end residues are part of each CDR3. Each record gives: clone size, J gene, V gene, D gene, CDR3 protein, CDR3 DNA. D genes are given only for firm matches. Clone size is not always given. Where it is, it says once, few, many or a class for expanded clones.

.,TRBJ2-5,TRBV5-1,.,CASSLHLARQETQYF,TGCGCCAGCAGCTTGCACCTAGCGAGACAAGAGACCCAGTACTTC
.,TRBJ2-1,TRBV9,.,CASSVDGRDNEQFF,TGTGCCAGCAGCGTAGATGGTCGAGATAATGAGCAGTTCTTC
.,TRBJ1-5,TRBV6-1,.,CASDGAGGNQPQHF,TGTGCCAGCGATGGGGCAGGTGGCAATCAGCCCCAGCATTTT
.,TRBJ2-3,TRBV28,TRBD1,CASSLPGQATDTQYF,TGTGCCAGCAGTTTACCGGGACAGGCAACAGATACGCAGTATTTT
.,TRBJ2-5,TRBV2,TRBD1,CASSIGTGCETQYF,TGTGCCAGCAGTATAGGGACAGGGTGTGAGACCCAGTACTTC
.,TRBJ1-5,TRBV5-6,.,CASSLWFPGDQPQHF,TGTGCCAGCAGCTTGTGGTTCCCAGGGGACCAGCCCCAGCATTTT
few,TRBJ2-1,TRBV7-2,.,CASSLALYNEQFF,TGTGCCAGCAGCTTAGCACTTTACAATGAGCAGTTCTTC
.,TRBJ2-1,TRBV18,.,CASSPVHNEQFF,TGTGCCAGCTCGCCGGTTCACAATGAGCAGTTCTTC
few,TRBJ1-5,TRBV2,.,CASSEAGGEGQPQHF,TGTGCCAGCAGTGAAGCCGGGGGGGAAGGTCAGCCCCAGCATTTT
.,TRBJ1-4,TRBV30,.,CAWSRRGTGGEKLFF,TGTGCCTGGAGCCGAAGGGGGACCGGAGGTGAAAAACTGTTTTTT
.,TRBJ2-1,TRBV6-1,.,CASSTGNPAVEQFF,TGTGCCAGCAGTACCGGGAACCCGGCGGTTGAGCAGTTCTTC
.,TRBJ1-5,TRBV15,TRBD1,CATSRDRGQEPQHF,TGTGCCACCAGCAGGGACAGGGGGCAAGAGCCCCAGCATTTT
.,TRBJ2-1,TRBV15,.,CATSRDTGRATAEQFF,TGTGCCACCAGCAGAGATACAGGTCGCGCCACCGCGGAGCAGTTCTTC
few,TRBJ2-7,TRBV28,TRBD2,CASSPRGLSGRDEQYF,TGTGCCAGCAGCCCCCGGGGTTTGAGCGGGAGGGACGAGCAGTACTTC
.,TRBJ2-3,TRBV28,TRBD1,CASRPYITGTATGDTQYF,TGTGCCAGCAGACCATACATAACCGGGACAGCGACGGGAGATACGCAGTATTTT
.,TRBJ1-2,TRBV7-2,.,CASREGVWHSGYTF,TGTGCCAGCAGAGAGGGGGTGTGGCATTCCGGCTACACCTTC
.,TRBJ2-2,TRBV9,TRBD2,CASSLQTGGTGELFF,TGTGCCAGCAGCCTCCAGACGGGGGGCACCGGGGAGCTGTTTTTT
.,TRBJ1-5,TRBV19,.,CASSMAGGLLNQPQHF,TGTGCCAGTAGTATGGCTGGCGGGCTCCTCAATCAGCCCCAGCATTTT
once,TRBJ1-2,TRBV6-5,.,CACSMAGDNYGYTF,TGTGCCTGCAGTATGGCAGGCGATAACTATGGCTACACCTTC
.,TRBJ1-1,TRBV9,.,CASSAQGTEAFF,TGTGCCAGCAGCGCGCAGGGCACTGAAGCTTTCTTT
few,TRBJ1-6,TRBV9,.,CASSRRGGGNSPLHF,TGTGCCAGCAGTCGACGAGGGGGTGGTAATTCACCCCTCCACTTT
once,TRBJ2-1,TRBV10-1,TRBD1,CASSAGQGNEQFF,TGCGCCAGCAGTGCGGGACAGGGGAATGAGCAGTTCTTC
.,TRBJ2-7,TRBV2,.,CASSERRYEQYF,TGTGCCAGCAGTGAACGCAGATACGAGCAGTACTTC
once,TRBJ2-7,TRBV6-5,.,CASSYPNSEEQYF,TGTGCCAGCAGTTACCCTAACTCGGAGGAGCAGTACTTC
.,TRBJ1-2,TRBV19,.,CASNSGSLSNYGYTF,TGTGCCAGTAATAGCGGCAGCCTCTCTAACTATGGCTACACCTTC
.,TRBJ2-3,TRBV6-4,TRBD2,CASSDDGTSGTDTQYF,TGTGCCAGCAGTGACGACGGGACTAGCGGCACAGATACGCAGTATTTT
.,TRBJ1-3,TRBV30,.,CAWSPLSGNTIYF,TGTGCCTGGAGTCCACTCTCTGGAAACACCATATATTTT
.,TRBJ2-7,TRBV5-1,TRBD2,CASTPPAGGSEQYF,TGCGCCAGCACCCCCCCCGCGGGAGGTTCAGAGCAGTACTTC
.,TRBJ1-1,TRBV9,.,CASSGPGARTEAFF,TGTGCCAGCAGCGGACCAGGGGCTCGTACTGAAGCTTTCTTT
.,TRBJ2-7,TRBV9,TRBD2,CASSLGTSGGPPYEQYF,TGTGCCAGCAGTCTTGGGACTAGCGGGGGGCCCCCCTACGAGCAGTACTTC
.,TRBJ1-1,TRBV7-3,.,CASSLSADTEAFF,TGTGCCAGCAGCTTATCAGCGGACACTGAAGCTTTCTTT
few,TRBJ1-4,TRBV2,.,CASQAGQNEKLFF,TGTGCCAGCCAGGCGGGCCAAAATGAAAAACTGTTTTTT
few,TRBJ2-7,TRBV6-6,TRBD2,CATGPGGYEQYF,TGTGCCACGGGCCCGGGGGGCTACGAGCAGTACTTC
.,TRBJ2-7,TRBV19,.,CASSISRGSYEQYF,TGTGCCAGTAGTATTTCCAGGGGATCCTACGAGCAGTACTTC
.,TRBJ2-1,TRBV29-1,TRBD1,CSAGGSGGTGFNEQFF,TGCAGCGCCGGGGGCTCAGGGGGCACGGGCTTTAATGAGCAGTTCTTC
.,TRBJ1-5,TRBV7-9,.,CASSLAGLNQPQHF,TGTGCCAGCAGCTTAGCGGGACTCAATCAGCCCCAGCATTTT
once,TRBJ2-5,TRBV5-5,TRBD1,CASSLGQGTFIFETQYF,TGTGCCAGCAGCCTTGGACAGGGGACTTTCATTTTCGAGACCCAGTACTTC
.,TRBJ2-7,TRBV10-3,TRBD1,CATWDRTTYEQYF,TGTGCCACCTGGGACAGGACGACCTACGAGCAGTACTTC
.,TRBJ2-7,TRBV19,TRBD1,CASSHGQGVSSYEQYF,TGTGCCAGTAGCCACGGACAGGGAGTTTCGTCCTACGAGCAGTACTTC
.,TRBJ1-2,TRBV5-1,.,CASSADSTNYGYTF,TGCGCCAGCAGCGCAGACAGTACTAACTATGGCTACACCTTC
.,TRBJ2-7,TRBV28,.,CASSFLPAGSIYEQYF,TGTGCCAGCAGTTTTCTCCCGGCGGGGAGTATCTACGAGCAGTACTTC
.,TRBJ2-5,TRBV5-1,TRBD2,CASSLARLAGMETQYF,TGCGCCAGCAGCTTGGCCCGACTAGCGGGCATGGAGACCCAGTACTTC
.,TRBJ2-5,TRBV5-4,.,CASSLGGPVETQYF,TGTGCCAGCAGCTTGGGGGGGCCGGTAGAGACCCAGTACTTC
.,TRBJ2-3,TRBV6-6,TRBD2,CASSWGLAGVVDTQYF,TGTGCCAGCAGTTGGGGACTAGCGGGAGTAGTGGATACGCAGTATTTT
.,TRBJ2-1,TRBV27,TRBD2,CASRAGLARFEQFF,TGTGCCAGCCGCGCGGGACTAGCGCGCTTTGAGCAGTTCTTC
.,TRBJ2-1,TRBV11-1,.,CASSLTGVSSWAEQFF,TGTGCCAGCAGCTTAACGGGCGTATCTAGCTGGGCTGAGCAGTTCTTC
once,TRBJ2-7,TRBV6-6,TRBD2,CASSYSNGGSFEQYF,TGTGCCAGCAGTTACTCGAACGGCGGGAGCTTCGAGCAGTACTTC
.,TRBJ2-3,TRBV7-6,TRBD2,CASSSPLAGGLDTQYF,TGTGCCAGCAGCTCGCCACTAGCGGGGGGGCTGGATACGCAGTATTTT
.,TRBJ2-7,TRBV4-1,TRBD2,CASSQKLIAGPYEQYF,TGCGCCAGCAGCCAAAAGTTAATAGCGGGGCCCTACGAGCAGTACTTC
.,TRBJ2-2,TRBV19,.,CASSMGTLPNTGELFF,TGTGCCAGTAGCATGGGGACTCTTCCCAACACCGGGGAGCTGTTTTTT
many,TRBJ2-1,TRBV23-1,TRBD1,CASRRDRGFSYNEQFF,TGCGCCAGCAGACGAGACAGGGGGTTCTCCTACAATGAGCAGTTCTTC
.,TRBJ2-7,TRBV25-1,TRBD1,CASSDISGTGGIKQYF,TGTGCCAGCAGTGACATTTCCGGGACAGGGGGGATCAAGCAGTACTTC